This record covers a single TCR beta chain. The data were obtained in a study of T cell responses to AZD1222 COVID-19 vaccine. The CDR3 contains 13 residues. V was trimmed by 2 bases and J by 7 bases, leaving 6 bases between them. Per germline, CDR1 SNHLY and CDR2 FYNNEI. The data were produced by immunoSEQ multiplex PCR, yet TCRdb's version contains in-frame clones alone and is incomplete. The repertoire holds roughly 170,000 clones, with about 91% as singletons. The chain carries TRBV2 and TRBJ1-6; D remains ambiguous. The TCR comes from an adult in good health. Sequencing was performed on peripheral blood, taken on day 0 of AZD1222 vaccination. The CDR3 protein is CASSERPNSPLHF. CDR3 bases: TGTGCCAGCAGTGAAAGGCCAAATTCACCCCTCCACTTT.